This T cell receptor (beta chain) was captured in a study of early T cells in non-severe SARS-CoV-2 infection. V shed 8 bases and J shed 0 bases, with 9 bases lying between them. Germline CDR1 and CDR2: SQVTM and ANQGSEA. The CDR3 length is 12 residues. Individual cDNA molecules received unique molecular identifiers during library preparation. One entry per CDR3 protein results from TCRdb running MiXCR on the 5' RACE reads. Here the sample spans about 90,000 distinct CDR3 sequences, less than 15% being singletons. As for this clonotype: Its antigen is unidentified.

General study results and limits: VDJdb matches were skewed toward anti-spike CD8 T cell responses.

The clonotype was recovered from an adult who was a healthcare worker with PCR-confirmed SARS-CoV-2 infection or an uninfected control (not recorded which). The chain has TRBV29-1 and TRBJ2-3, with a weak D call TRBD2 (6 bases). Sequencing used whole blood, obtained at baseline. The CDR3 sequence is CSTSGSTDTQYF. The CDR3 DNA reads as TGCAGCACGAGCGGGAGCACAGATACGCAGTATTTT.